This T cell receptor (beta chain) comes out of a study of T cell responses to AZD1222 COVID-19 vaccine. As concerns this clone: Its specificity is unknown.

Profiled with immunoSEQ multiplex PCR; TCRdb holds only in-frame clones, not every one. The sample shows more than 85,000 clones, around nine tenths of them seen only once. Study-level points and caveats: Reportedly, nearly half the spike-specific TCRs target unmutated variant regions. Spike-specific TCR repertoires showed rising breadth and depth after two AZD1222 doses. Donors in the cohort were predominantly white British and more often female, and clonal diversity was possibly underestimated.

Trimming pared 5 bases from V and 4 bases from J, leaving 8 bases between. CDR3 size: 12 residues. Germline CDR1 and CDR2: SEHNR and FQNEAQ (reference sequence). V and J are TRBV7-9 and TRBJ1-1; D unresolved. The source of this sequence is an adult in good health. Specimen: peripheral blood, collected on day 0 of AZD1222 vaccination. The CDR3 region is CASSQQPTEAFF. CDR3 nucleotide sequence: TGTGCCAGCAGCCAACAGCCCACTGAAGCTTTCTTT.